This T cell receptor beta chain was obtained from a study of blood T cell repertoires in COVID-19. The repertoire was sequenced with immunoSEQ multiplex PCR; TCRdb's copy has only in-frame clones and lacks some. Of roughly 260,000 clones listed, approximately 85% are singletons. The CDR3 sequence is 16 residues long. Trimming removed 6 bases from V and 0 bases from J, with 15 bases in between. Germline CDR1 is LNHDA and CDR2 is SQIVND (reference sequence). The sequenced sample consisted of peripheral blood. The sequence was collected from a woman in her seventies with acute or convalescent COVID-19. The J gene is TRBJ1-5, the V gene TRBV19; D possibly corresponds to TRBD1 (5 bases). The CDR3 spells CASSRPTDYSNQPQHF. The CDR3 bases are TGTGCCAGTAGCAGACCGACAGATTATAGCAATCAGCCCCAGCATTTT.